This record concerns one T cell receptor beta chain sequence. Germline V gene lookup returns CDR1 MDHEN and CDR2 SYDVKM. Unmatched junction bases numbered 7, after V lost 4 bases and J lost 4 bases. The CDR3 has 15 amino acids. The data were taken from a study of shared clonotypes between healthy human individuals. Researchers partitioned CD4+ cells into CD45RA+ naive and CD45RA-negative memory subsets. Some clones are missing from TCRdb's copy, which holds only in-frame ones; the method was immunoSEQ multiplex PCR. Here the sample spans roughly 2.4 million clones, about 94% being singletons. J is TRBJ2-3 and V is TRBV28; 8 bases map to TRBD2. The clonotype was recovered from a man younger than 35 in good health. The sequencing sample was made of naive CD4+ T cells sorted from blood. As for subset: CD45RA+ positively selected. CDR3 region: CASSSPGGLPDTQYF. Written as DNA, the CDR3 is TGTGCCAGCAGTTCCCCGGGGGGGCTACCAGATACGCAGTATTTT.